This entry lists 18 T cell receptor beta chains sequenced from one sample in a study of long-term antiretroviral therapy in people with HIV. The assay used was immunoSEQ (version v3.0), run at survey level. Produced via immunoSEQ multiplex PCR; TCRdb's table is partial and in-frame only. The sample records 14,000 or so clones, about 80% being singletons. This sample comprised unsorted PBMCs, obtained just before starting antiretroviral therapy. The receptor set was obtained from a man between 40 and 49 years old with HIV.

The gene calls are TRBV30 and TRBJ1-1; 8 nucleotides agree with TRBD1. The CDR3 is 12 residues long. Germline-derived CDR1 and CDR2 are GTSNPN and SVGIG (reference sequence). V shed 1 base and J 10 bases; nucleotides not matched to a gene: 5. This CDR3 is CAWSGTGWRAFF. DNA of the CDR3: TGTGCCTGGAGTGGGACAGGGTGGCGAGCTTTCTTT.

The chain recombines TRBV6-5 with TRBJ2-7, with D hard to call. CDR3 length: 13 residues. V was trimmed by 0 bases and J by 4 bases, leaving 7 bases between them. The germline CDR1 and CDR2 sequences are MNHEY and SVGAGI. The CDR3 here is CASSYSVQYEQYF. In DNA form, the CDR3 reads TGTGCCAGCAGTTACTCGGTACAGTACGAGCAGTACTTC.

This rearrangement joins TRBV13 to TRBJ2-1; no firm D call. Per the germline V gene, CDR1 is PRHDT and CDR2 is FYEKMQ (reference sequence). Trimming took off 5 bases at V and 2 bases at J, with 7 bases between the two ends. CDR3 size: 13 residues. In DNA form, the CDR3 reads TGTGCCAGCAGCCTCCGGACCTACAATGAGCAGTTCTTC. Translation gives CASSLRTYNEQFF.

V gene TRBV19 combines with J gene TRBJ1-1; D gene unclear. The V and J ends lost 10 bases and 4 bases respectively, with 13 bases between them. CDR1 and CDR2 from the germline V gene are LNHDA and SQIVND (reference sequence). The CDR3 is 12 amino acids. CDR3: CATLWGSTEAFF. CDR3 DNA sequence: TGTGCCACCCTGTGGGGTTCCACTGAAGCTTTCTTT.

This clone is labeled medium-sized. The rearrangement uses TRBV11-2 and TRBJ2-7, with TRBD2 matching 10 bases. From germline, CDR1 is SGHAT and CDR2 FQNNGV. Germline trimming cut 8 bases from V and 0 bases from J; bases unmatched to any gene: 10. CDR3 length: 16 residues. CDR3 sequence: CASGLAAGGSSYEQYF. In DNA, the CDR3 is TGTGCCAGCGGACTAGCGGCGGGAGGTAGCTCCTACGAGCAGTACTTC.

The rearrangement joins TRBV4-1 to TRBJ1-5, with D hard to call. Germline CDR1 is MGHRA and CDR2 is YSYEKL. This CDR3 has 14 residues. V gave up 2 bases and J gave up 4 bases, with 9 bases separating them. Here the CDR3 DNA reads TGCGCCAGCAGCCAAACCTCGCAGAATCAGCCCCAGCATTTT. It translates to CASSQTSQNQPQHF.

The chain recombines TRBV10-3 with TRBJ2-2; 11 bases line up with TRBD2. CDR1 is ENHRY, CDR2 SYGVKD, per germline. V trimming: 3 bases; J trimming: 0 bases; junction bases outside the gene matches: 3. The CDR3 length is 17 residues. This chain's CDR3 is CAISDPGLAANTGELFF. The CDR3 DNA reads as TGTGCCATCAGTGACCCGGGACTAGCGGCGAACACCGGGGAGCTGTTTTTT.

The chain combines TRBV13 with TRBJ2-1, with TRBD1 identical over 8 bases. This CDR3 spans 14 amino acids. The V segment lost 5 bases and the J segment 8 bases; nucleotides outside the gene matches: 8. Germline V CDR1 and CDR2: PRHDT, FYEKMQ (reference sequence). As DNA, the CDR3 is TGTGCCAGCAGCCAGACAGGGGTGAAGGATGAGCAGTTCTTC. Protein product: CASSQTGVKDEQFF. The complete variable domain, with remaining parts taken from reference TRBV13 and TRBJ2-1, reads AAGVIQSPRHLIKEKRETATLKCYPIPRHDTVYWYQQGPGQDPQFLISFYEKMQSDKGSIPDRFSAQQFSDYHSELNMSSLELGDSALYFCASSQTGVKDEQFFGPGTRLTVL.

This chain links TRBV6-5 with TRBJ2-5; TRBD1 matches 9 bases. The J segment lost 5 bases and the V segment lost 0 bases, leaving 7 bases of the junction unmatched. Germline values: CDR1 MNHEY, CDR2 SVGAGI. The CDR3 covers 16 residues. CDR3 bases: TGTGCCAGCAGTTACTCGAAGGGACAGGGAGGGGAGACCCAGTACTTC. Amino acids: CASSYSKGQGGETQYF.

The gene calls are TRBV11-2 and TRBJ2-5; 10 positions match TRBD2. CDR1 is SGHAT, CDR2 FQNNGV, per germline. J gave up 4 bases and V 5 bases, and 10 bases lay outside the gene matches. The CDR3 totals 16 residues. The CDR3 DNA sequence: TGTGCCAGCAGCGCCGGACTAGCGGAGGGACGAGAGACCCAGTACTTC. It translates to CASSAGLAEGRETQYF.

The J gene is TRBJ2-7, the V gene TRBV6-6; tentatively, D is TRBD1 (5 bases). In germline, CDR1 is MNHNY, CDR2 SVGAGI (reference sequence). The CDR3 runs to 14 residues. The ends were cut back, 2 bases at V and 3 bases at J, with 11 bases in the middle. CDR3 sequence (DNA): TGTGCCAGCAGTTACGGGGCAGGAGTCTACGAGCAGTACTTC. It yields the protein CASSYGAGVYEQYF.

This chain uses TRBV6-5 with TRBJ1-1; a possible D gene is TRBD1 (6 bases). Trimming stripped 4 bases from V and 1 base from J, with 16 bases between. This CDR3 has 16 amino acids. The germline V gene has CDR1 MNHEY and CDR2 SVGAGI. CDR3 nucleotides: TGTGCCAGCAGTTCCCTCCTAACAGGGCGGAACACTGAAGCTTTCTTT. Its translation: CASSSLLTGRNTEAFF.

This chain links TRBV7-9 with TRBJ1-2; TRBD1 agrees at 7 bases. Germline CDR1 is SEHNR and CDR2 is FQNEAQ (reference sequence). The CDR3 covers 13 residues. V shed 4 bases, J shed 2 bases, and the junction held 1 base outside the gene matches. CDR3 coding DNA: TGTGCCAGCAGCTCGGGACAGAACTATGGCTACACCTTC. Amino acid sequence: CASSSGQNYGYTF.

This chain uses TRBV7-8 with TRBJ1-1, with 12 positions matching TRBD1. V lost 0 bases and J lost 5; bases outside the gene matches: 10. Germline assignment: CDR1 SGHVS and CDR2 FQNEAQ. The CDR3 is 18 residues long. Here the CDR3 DNA reads TGTGCCAGCAGCTTAGCGGGGGGGGACAGGGGGCAGTTGACTGAAGCTTTCTTT. Encoded protein: CASSLAGGDRGQLTEAFF.

This clone was recorded once. The chain couples TRBV4-1 to TRBJ2-2; tentative D call: TRBD2 (6 bases). V was pared by 1 base and J by 5 bases, with 11 bases between. The CDR3 is 15 residues long. Germline V CDR1 and CDR2: MGHRA, YSYEKL. This CDR3 reads CASSQAGTLTGELFF. The DNA of the CDR3 is TGCGCCAGCAGCCAAGCCGGGACTTTAACCGGGGAGCTGTTTTTT.

This clone was picked up one time. The chain employs TRBV2 and TRBJ2-7, with TRBD1 matching over 9 bases. Losses at the gene ends were 6 bases for V and 5 bases for J; bases not matched to a gene: 11. The germline CDR1 and CDR2 sequences are SNHLY and FYNNEI. The CDR3 is 15 amino acids. The CDR3 here is CASRNTPGQGDEQYF. CDR3 DNA: TGTGCCAGCAGGAATACACCGGGACAGGGAGACGAGCAGTACTTC.

The table lists this clone with a count of one. The chain joins TRBV19 to TRBJ2-7, with D possibly being TRBD1 or TRBD2 (5 bases each). Trimming pared 1 base from V and 3 bases from J, leaving 13 bases between. The germline V gene encodes CDR1 LNHDA and CDR2 SQIVND (reference sequence). CDR3 size: 15 residues. CDR3 sequence reads: CASSIAGTSSYEQYF. CDR3 sequence (DNA): TGTGCCAGTAGTATAGCGGGGACCTCCAGCTACGAGCAGTACTTC.

The rearrangement joins TRBV4-1 to TRBJ2-1; possible D gene TRBD2, 5 bases. CDR3 length: 11 residues. CDR1 MGHRA and CDR2 YSYEKL come from the germline V gene. Trimming removed 0 bases from V and 12 bases from J, with 6 bases in between. The CDR3 sequence is CASSQEGRQFF. The DNA for the CDR3 is TGCGCCAGCAGCCAAGAAGGGAGGCAGTTCTTC.